A selection of T cell receptor beta chains follows, all from one sample in a study of OX40 agonist ivuxolimab in advanced cancers. Profiling relied on immunoSEQ multiplex PCR, and the TCRdb table lists in-frame clones only, not all of them. The table has 26,000 or so clones, around 90% seen once; the top ten hold roughly a fifth. The starting material was CD4+ or CD8+ T cells sorted from blood, obtained in a trial of the OX40 agonist ivuxolimab. These receptor sequences come from an adult with an advanced solid tumor such as melanoma, head and neck, liver or kidney cancer. CDR3s leave out the opening cysteine and the closing phenylalanine or tryptophan. Clone size is given for some rows only: seen once, a few or many times, or a class if the clone is expanded.

clone_size | v_call | cdr3_aa
- | TRBV27 | ASSPGRTYEQY
- | TRBV4-3 | ASSQGERPYQETQY
- | TRBV6-1 | ASSPQRRGTDTQY
- | TRBV27 | ASSSVTSNYGYT
once | TRBV4-1 | ASSQAFNTGELF
- | TRBV6-5 | ASSGTGYGGYT
- | TRBV7-9 | ASSLNTIAKNIQY
- | TRBV6-4 | ASSDFRQGETTSTDTQY
- | TRBV7-6 | ASSLGQGQETQY
- | TRBV25-1 | ASKFGNTIY
- | TRBV2 | ASSGQGWETQY
- | TRBV19 | ASSNPYNEQF
- | TRBV5-1 | ASSLAGGEPSEQY
- | TRBV28 | ASREPGDTEAF
- | TRBV9 | ASSVFGGGAAETQY
- | TRBV28 | ASSLFRGNTGELF
- | TRBV4-1 | ASSQVRGQTYEQY
- | TRBV19 | ASSDVERDKETQY
- | TRBV7-6 | ASSLRLAGGEDTQY
- | TRBV11-2 | ASSLIFRQGATANYGYT
- | TRBV11-2 | ASSLDLVERGGTDTQY
medium-sized | TRBV19 | ASSIGGLNTEAF
- | TRBV4-2 | ASSSRVGQGFVTNEKLF
- | TRBV13 | ASSLGRGTQY
- | TRBV27 | ASSSLLGNNQPQH
- | TRBV5-1 | ASSWPSTGGVYNEQF
- | TRBV27 | ASSENLAHSYNSPLH
- | TRBV10-1 | ASSDGGTDTQY
- | TRBV15 | ATSSDRGRGTEAF
- | TRBV9 | ASSVEGNRGNEQY
- | TRBV10-3 | AISESPTSGAQETQY
- | TRBV6-5 | ASRGTEQY
- | TRBV19 | ASSIDLGTGAYNEQF
- | TRBV4-3 | ASSQGAGDYEQY
- | TRBV5-1 | ASSLSSGSSWNEQF
- | TRBV4-2 | ASSQGTEVNYEQY
- | TRBV4-1 | ASSHTSGTYGQY
- | TRBV4-3 | ASGGRNTEAF
- | TRBV28 | ASSLSQKNQPQH
once | TRBV7-2 | ASSLGPPANYGYT
- | TRBV7-9 | ASSLVPDKNIQY
- | TRBV6-1 | ASIQGYNEQF
- | TRBV4-3 | ASSQDRLTAISGNTIY
- | TRBV7-9 | ASSLGIYGYT
- | TRBV6-5 | ASRAGGAKNIQY
- | TRBV10-1 | ASSEDQGHHPYGYT
- | TRBV7-9 | ASSLPSGGTDTQY
- | TRBV7-9 | ASSLTGEGNTEAF
- | TRBV19 | ASSRDLNTEAF
- | TRBV14 | ASSHSVRRNGGGYNEQF
- | TRBV19 | ASSYRTMTYEQY
- | TRBV5-4 | ASSPGVRQPQH